Below are 10 T cell receptor beta chains sequenced from a single sample in a study of PD-1 blockade in mismatch repair-deficient tumors (dated by TCRdb to the late 2010s). Libraries came from the immunoSEQ multiplex PCR assay. TCRdb obtained this table from immuneACCESS and retained in-frame rearrangements with V and J assigned. These tables miss some clones; where compared with another copy, unresolved V genes account for less than half of the shortfall, and the remainder is unexplained. Across this sample there are approximately 100,000 clones, with 82% seen only once. The ten largest clonotypes hold around 6.5% of the sample. Sample: peripheral blood, taken approximately 35 weeks after starting pembrolizumab. Receptors were obtained from an adult with mismatch repair-deficient cancer.

The chain carries TRBV7-3 and TRBJ2-7; possible D gene TRBD2, 6 bases. CDR3 length: 15 residues. The V and J ends lost 2 bases and 2 bases respectively, with 13 bases between them. Germline V gene data show CDR1 as SGHTA and CDR2 as FQGTGA. The CDR3 spells CASSLVASETYEQYF. CDR3 nucleotides: TGTGCCAGCAGCTTAGTCGCTAGCGAGACCTACGAGCAGTACTTC.

This clone showed up just once. The chain is built from TRBV28 and TRBJ1-3, with 9 bases lining up with TRBD1. The CDR3 contains 16 residues. The trim removed 6 bases at V and 2 bases at J, leaving 8 bases unmatched. The germline V gene encodes CDR1 MDHEN and CDR2 SYDVKM. This chain's CDR3 is CASSPTGGWAGNTIYF. CDR3 DNA: TGTGCCAGCAGCCCTACAGGGGGCTGGGCTGGAAACACCATATATTTT.

By its share, this clone is medium-sized. This chain joins TRBV4-1 and TRBJ2-2; D gene unclear. The CDR3 runs to 14 residues. Germline-derived CDR1 and CDR2 are MGHRA and YSYEKL. Trimming left V 1 base short and J 4 bases short, with 7 bases between. DNA for the CDR3: TGCGCCAGCAGCCAAGCCCTTTTCACCGGGGAGCTGTTTTTT. It yields the protein CASSQALFTGELFF.

This clone was seen a few times. The genes are TRBV7-3 and TRBJ2-6; D not resolved. CDR1 is SGHTA, CDR2 FQGTGA, per germline. V shed 3 bases and J shed 0 bases, with 9 bases lying between them. The CDR3 sequence is 16 residues long. DNA for the CDR3: TGTGCCAGCAGCTTCAGACCCACCTCTGGGGCCAACGTCCTGACTTTC. Its protein product is CASSFRPTSGANVLTF.

This clone has just a few counts. The chain has TRBV2 and TRBJ1-2, with TRBD1 matching 7 bases. The CDR3 is 14 residues long. CDR1 is SNHLY and CDR2 is FYNNEI in the germline V gene. With 3 bases clipped from V and 4 bases from J, the junction kept 5 bases outside the gene matches. The CDR3 nucleotides are TGTGCCAGCAGTGACGAAGAGGGGGCCTATGGCTACACCTTC. This codes for CASSDEEGAYGYTF.

V usage is TRBV27 and J usage is TRBJ1-2, with 11 bases that match TRBD1. The V segment lost 2 bases and the J segment 4 bases; nucleotides outside the gene matches: 9. In germline, CDR1 is MNHEY, CDR2 SMNVEV (reference sequence). This CDR3 is built from 17 residues. As DNA, the CDR3 is TGTGCCAGCAGTTTAAATTGGCGGGGACAGGGGGGCTATGGCTACACCTTC. As protein: CASSLNWRGQGGYGYTF.

The rearrangement links TRBV19 to TRBJ2-3, with D possibly matching TRBD1 (6 bases). The V gene's germline CDR1 is LNHDA and CDR2 SQIVND (reference sequence). This CDR3 has 14 residues. The V end was cut by 4 bases, the J end by 5 bases, with 13 bases between. In DNA, the CDR3 is TGTGCCAGTAGTACCTCACAACAGGGAGATACGCAGTATTTT. This encodes CASSTSQQGDTQYF.

V is TRBV30 and J is TRBJ2-1; 12 bases are a match to TRBD2. Per germline, CDR1 GTSNPN and CDR2 SVGIG (reference sequence). Trimming took 3 bases from V and 12 from J; bases not matched to a gene: 9. The CDR3 has 14 amino acids. CDR3 sequence (DNA): TGTGCCTGGAGACTAGCGGGAGGAAGAACGCGGCAGTTCTTC. It is translated as CAWRLAGGRTRQFF.

This rearrangement joins TRBV29-1 to TRBJ2-1; 14 nucleotides match TRBD2. The germline V gene encodes CDR1 SQVTM and CDR2 ANQGSEA. CDR3 size: 14 residues. After removal of 7 bases from V and 7 bases from J, the junction contained 6 bases not matched to a gene. In nucleotides, the CDR3 is TGCAGCGCTGGACTAGCGGGAGGTTGGAATGAGCAGTTCTTC. It is translated as CSAGLAGGWNEQFF.

This sequence joins TRBV11-3 and TRBJ2-3; 9 nucleotides agree with TRBD2. The CDR3 sequence is 15 residues long. With 5 bases clipped from V and 1 base from J, the junction kept 4 bases outside the gene matches. Germline assignment: CDR1 SGHNT and CDR2 YENEEA. The CDR3 protein is CASSVRLAGTDTQYF. DNA of the CDR3: TGTGCCAGCAGCGTAAGACTAGCGGGCACAGATACGCAGTATTTT.